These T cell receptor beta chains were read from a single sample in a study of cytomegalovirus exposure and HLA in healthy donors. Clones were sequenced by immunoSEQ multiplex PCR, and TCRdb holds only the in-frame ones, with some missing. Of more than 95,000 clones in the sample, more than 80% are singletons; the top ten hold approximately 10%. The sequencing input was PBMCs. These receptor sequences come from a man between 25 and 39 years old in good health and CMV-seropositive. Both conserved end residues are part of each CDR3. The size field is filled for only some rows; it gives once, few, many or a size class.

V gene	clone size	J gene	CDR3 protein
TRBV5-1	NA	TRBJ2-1	CASSILQGINEQFF
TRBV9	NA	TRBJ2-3	CASSNGLAGITDTQYF
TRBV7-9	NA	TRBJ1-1	CASSFSGSAFF
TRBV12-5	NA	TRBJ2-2	CASGLNKNTGELFF
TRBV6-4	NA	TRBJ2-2	CASSAQGDTGELFF
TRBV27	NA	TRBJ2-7	CASSAGTYEQYF
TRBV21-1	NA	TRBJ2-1	CASSNKTSGAEQFF
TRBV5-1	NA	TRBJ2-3	CASSTTSGGGTDTQYF
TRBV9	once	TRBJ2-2	CASSLRGGNTGELFF
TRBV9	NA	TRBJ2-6	CASSSAGIPSGANVLTF
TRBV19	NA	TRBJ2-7	CASSIAGRNYEQYF
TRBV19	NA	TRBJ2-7	CASSRDSYEQYF
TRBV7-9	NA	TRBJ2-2	CASSLDRNTGELFF
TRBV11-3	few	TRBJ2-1	CASSLAGSSEQFF
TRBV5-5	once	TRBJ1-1	CASSLGENTEAFF
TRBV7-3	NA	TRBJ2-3	CASSSPGADTQYF
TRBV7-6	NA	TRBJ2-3	CASSLVAGGRTDTQYF
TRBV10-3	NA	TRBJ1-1	CAISEGRKNTEAFF
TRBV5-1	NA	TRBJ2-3	CASSRREGSSTDTQYF
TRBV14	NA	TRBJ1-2	CASSQDRVYGYTF
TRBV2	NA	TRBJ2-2	CASRGPTGELFF
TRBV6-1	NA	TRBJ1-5	CASSEGWGQFRDQPQHF
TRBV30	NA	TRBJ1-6	CAWTPGQYNSPLHF
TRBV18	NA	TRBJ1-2	CASSPEGDYGYTF
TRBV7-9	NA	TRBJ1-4	CASSLRQTGGDEKLFF
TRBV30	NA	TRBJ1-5	CAWSWAGGNQPQHF
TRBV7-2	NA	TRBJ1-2	CASSLGGQGAGGYTF
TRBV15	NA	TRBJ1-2	CATSREDREYLSYTF
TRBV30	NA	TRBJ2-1	CAWSVGLAGSNEQFF
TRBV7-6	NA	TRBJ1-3	CASSPTGGSGNTIYF
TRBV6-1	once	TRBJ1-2	CASSSRGTGRYGYTF
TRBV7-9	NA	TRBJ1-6	CASSYDRGMVTYNSPLHF
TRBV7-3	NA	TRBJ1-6	CASSETGQYSPLHF
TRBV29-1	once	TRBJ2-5	CSVTGRGAVETQYF
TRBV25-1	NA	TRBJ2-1	CASSEMGGEQFF
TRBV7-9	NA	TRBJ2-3	CASSPLAGYDTQYF
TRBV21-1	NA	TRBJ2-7	CASSKVRVRTEGQYEQYF
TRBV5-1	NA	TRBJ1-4	CASSRYRGREKLFF
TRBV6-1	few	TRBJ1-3	CASSETGTGNTIYF
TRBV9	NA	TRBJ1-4	CASSPHSGIINEKLFF
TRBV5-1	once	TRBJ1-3	CASSLALSSGNTIYF
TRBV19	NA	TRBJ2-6	CASRDRVSSGANVLTF
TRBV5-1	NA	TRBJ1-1	CASSLEAGMLMNTEAFF
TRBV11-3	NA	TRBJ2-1	CASSIGLAGGDEQFF